This is a list of T cell receptor beta chains from one sample in a study of T-cell memory formation after mild COVID-19. Each CDR3 protein gets one entry after TCRdb re-called the 5' RACE reads with MiXCR. Of some 320,000 distinct CDR3 sequences in the sample, 15% were seen once. The sequenced sample was PBMCs or a T cell subset sorted from them (not recorded which). The receptors were sampled from a man younger than 35 who had mild COVID-19 (a few samples of this study predate the infection). Cell type and time point are not known. CDR3s include the opening cysteine and the closing phenylalanine or tryptophan. The order of the fields is V gene, D gene, J gene, clone size, CDR3 DNA, CDR3 protein. D genes are given only for firm matches. The size field is filled for only some rows; it gives once, few, many or a size class.

>TRBV29-1|NA|TRBJ1-1|NA
TGCAGCGCCACGGGACTGCCGTTATTTGCTCGTGGCACTGAAGCTTTCTTT
CSATGLPLFARGTEAFF
>TRBV6-5|NA|TRBJ2-6|NA
TGTGCCAGCAATCAAGGGGGCTCTGGGGCCAACGTCCTGACTTTC
CASNQGGSGANVLTF
>TRBV6-5|TRBD2|TRBJ2-7|NA
TGTGCCAGCAGTTCTACTAGCGGGGGGGTCGAGCAGTACTTC
CASSSTSGGVEQYF
>TRBV5-1|NA|TRBJ2-7|NA
TGCGCCAGCAGCCCTCGAGTTTCGGCAGAACGGGAATCCTACGAGCAGTACTTC
CASSPRVSAERESYEQYF
>TRBV3-1|NA|TRBJ1-5|NA
TGTGCCAGCAGCCAAGATATTCAAGGGGCCCAGCATTTT
CASSQDIQGAQHF
>TRBV28|TRBD2|TRBJ2-4|few
TGTGCCAGCAGTCGGGGGGACGCACTAGCCAAAAACATTCAGTACTTC
CASSRGDALAKNIQYF
>TRBV28|NA|TRBJ1-5|few
TGTGCCAGCAGTTTGGGTGATGTATCGGATAGCAATCAGCCCCAGCATTTT
CASSLGDVSDSNQPQHF
>TRBV7-2|NA|TRBJ2-3|few
TGTGCCAGCAGCCCCTACTGGGGAGATACGCAGTATTTT
CASSPYWGDTQYF
>TRBV7-9|TRBD1|TRBJ1-2|few
TGTGCCAGCAGCGTAACAGGGGGCGAGGATGGCTACACCTTC
CASSVTGGEDGYTF
>TRBV12-3/TRBV12-4|NA|TRBJ1-4|few
TGTGCCAGCAGGGAGATCGCCTCCGAAAAACTGTTTTTT
CASREIASEKLFF
>TRBV7-2|NA|TRBJ1-4|few
TGTGCCAGCAGCTTAGGCGGGAATGAAAAACTGTTTTTT
CASSLGGNEKLFF
>TRBV29-1|NA|TRBJ2-2|NA
TGCAGCGTCAGGACAGCGAACACCGGGGAGCTGTTTTTT
CSVRTANTGELFF
>TRBV27|NA|TRBJ2-2|few
TGTGCCAGCAGTTGGGGACAAAGCACCGGGGAGCTGTTTTTT
CASSWGQSTGELFF
>TRBV7-9|NA|TRBJ2-5|NA
TGTGCCAGCAGCCCCCGAGGCCCAGAGACCCAGTACTTC
CASSPRGPETQYF
>TRBV11-2|NA|TRBJ2-5|few
TGTGCCAGCAGCCGGGCGGGGCGGTTACAAGAGACCCAGTACTTC
CASSRAGRLQETQYF
>TRBV10-3|NA|TRBJ2-7|NA
TGTGCCACAGGGGCGGACAGTAGCTACGAGCAGTACTTC
CATGADSSYEQYF
>TRBV6-5|TRBD1|TRBJ2-5|many
TGTGCCAGCAGTTACCGGACAGGGGAGAGGCCAGAGACCCAGTACTTC
CASSYRTGERPETQYF
>TRBV20-1|TRBD1|TRBJ2-3|few
TGCAGTGCCAACAGGGGAGGCACAGATACGCAGTATTTT
CSANRGGTDTQYF
>TRBV11-3|NA|TRBJ1-1|NA
TGTGCCAGCAGCGGCGGTGGAGGGACCGAAGCTTTCTTT
CASSGGGGTEAFF
>TRBV7-2|TRBD1|TRBJ1-2|few
TGTGCCAGCAGCCCACAGGGGGAGTTTACCTATGGCTACACCTTC
CASSPQGEFTYGYTF
>TRBV7-2|TRBD1|TRBJ1-2|NA
TGTGCCAGCAGCTACCTCTCCGGGACAGTTAACTATGGCTACACCTTC
CASSYLSGTVNYGYTF
>TRBV7-2|NA|TRBJ1-3|NA
TGTGCCAGCAGCTTAATGGGGGGCGAAGGAAACACCATATATTTT
CASSLMGGEGNTIYF
>TRBV7-8|NA|TRBJ2-1|few
TGTGCCAGCACGGCGGAGGATCCCTCCTACAATGAGCAGTTCTTC
CASTAEDPSYNEQFF
>TRBV7-6|TRBD2|TRBJ2-5|few
TGTGCCAGCAGCTTAGGGGCGGCTAGCGGGGCGCTAGGGGAGACCCAGTACTTC
CASSLGAASGALGETQYF
>TRBV10-1|NA|TRBJ2-7|few
TGCGCCAGCAGTGCGGGCGTCGGGACACCGAGCTCCTACGAGCAGTACTTC
CASSAGVGTPSSYEQYF
>TRBV19|NA|TRBJ2-2|few
TGTGCCAGTAGTACTGAGGGAATCGGGGAGCTGTTTTTT
CASSTEGIGELFF
>TRBV4-3|NA|TRBJ2-1|many
TGCGCCAGCAGCCAATGGGCCGGCAATGAGCAGTTCTTC
CASSQWAGNEQFF
>TRBV27|NA|TRBJ2-7|few
TGTGCCAGCAGTTATTCGGCCGGGGGGCGCGACGAGCAGTACTTC
CASSYSAGGRDEQYF
>TRBV11-1|NA|TRBJ1-2|few
TGTGCCAGCAAAGGGCAAGGGGATCAGGGCTACACCTTC
CASKGQGDQGYTF
>TRBV10-1|NA|TRBJ2-2|NA
TGCGCCAGCAGCGTTAGCACCGGGGAGCTGTTTTTT
CASSVSTGELFF
>TRBV10-1|NA|TRBJ2-7|NA
TGCGCCAGCAGTGAGTCGGAAAGCTACAGGTCGGGCGAGCAGTACTTC
CASSESESYRSGEQYF
>TRBV29-1|NA|TRBJ2-3|few
TGCAGCGTTGAAGGGAGCGATCGCACAGATACGCAGTATTTT
CSVEGSDRTDTQYF
>TRBV6-2/TRBV6-3|NA|TRBJ2-2|NA
TGTGCCAGCAGACTTAGGGTTACCGGGGAGCTGTTTTTT
CASRLRVTGELFF
>TRBV27|NA|TRBJ2-2|NA
TGTGCCAGCAGTTTATCGTGGGGAGGCGGGGAGCTGTTTTTT
CASSLSWGGGELFF
>TRBV28|NA|TRBJ1-2|NA
TGTGCCAGCAGGCCCGGTAGCGGATTATATGGCTACACCTTC
CASRPGSGLYGYTF
>TRBV7-6|TRBD1|TRBJ2-1|NA
TGTGCCAGCAGCTTAGGTACAGGGGCCAGCAATGAGCAGTTCTTC
CASSLGTGASNEQFF
>TRBV11-2|NA|TRBJ2-2|NA
TGTGCCAGCAGCACGGCGGCCGGGGAGCTGTTTTTT
CASSTAAGELFF
>TRBV7-6|NA|TRBJ1-1|few
TGTGCCAGCAGCTTATTGGCCCTCGGGGGCAAGGGAAGAACTGAAGCTTTCTTT
CASSLLALGGKGRTEAFF
>TRBV5-6|TRBD1|TRBJ2-1|few
TGTGCCAGCAGCCCGGACAGGGCCAATGAGCAGTTCTTC
CASSPDRANEQFF
>TRBV6-5|NA|TRBJ1-1|NA
TGTGCCAGCAGACAGGGACAGAACACTGAAGCTTTCTTT
CASRQGQNTEAFF
>TRBV7-2|NA|TRBJ1-2|few
TGTGCCAGCAGCTTAGTGGTCCGCGGTGACTATGGCTACACCTTC
CASSLVVRGDYGYTF
>TRBV6-5|TRBD1|TRBJ2-7|NA
TGTGCCAGCAGTCAAGGATACAGGGGCGCCTACGAGCAGTACTTC
CASSQGYRGAYEQYF
>TRBV12-5|NA|TRBJ2-7|NA
TGTGCTAGTGGTTTGGTAGGTCGGTCCTACGAGCAGTACTTC
CASGLVGRSYEQYF
>TRBV4-1|NA|TRBJ2-6|few
TGCGCCAGCAGCCAAGGGGCGGCAGGGGCCAACGTCCTGACTTTC
CASSQGAAGANVLTF
>TRBV6-1|TRBD1|TRBJ1-2|NA
TGTGCCAGCAGTGTACGGACAGGGGCCAGCTATGGCTACACCTTC
CASSVRTGASYGYTF